These 25 T cell receptor beta chains were sequenced from one sample in a study of blood T cell repertoires in COVID-19. Here immunoSEQ multiplex PCR was the method, and the copy in TCRdb shows in-frame clones only, minus some. The sample consists of about 86,000 clones, 65% to 80% of them appearing once. Specimen: peripheral blood. The receptor set was obtained from a man between 65 and 85 years old with acute or convalescent COVID-19.

The chain links TRBV19 to TRBJ2-2; TRBD1 matches at 8 bases. J was trimmed by 4 bases and V by 5 bases; bases with no gene match: 6. Looked up from germline, CDR1 is LNHDA and CDR2 is SQIVND (reference sequence). This CDR3 has 15 amino acids. The CDR3 reads CASSWDRSATGELFF. CDR3 sequence (DNA): TGTGCCAGTAGTTGGGACAGGTCGGCCACCGGGGAGCTGTTTTTT.

The chain carries TRBV30 and TRBJ1-6, with unresolved D. CDR1 and CDR2 (germline): GTSNPN, SVGIG (reference sequence). Trimming shortened V by 4 bases and J by 0 bases, and 7 bases separated the two germline ends. CDR3 length equals 14 residues. The CDR3 here is CAWIGSSYNSPLHF. As DNA, the CDR3 is TGTGCCTGGATCGGGAGCTCCTATAATTCACCCCTCCACTTT. The variable domain in full, completed from reference TRBV30 and TRBJ1-6, reads SQTIHQWPATLVQPVGSPLSLECTVEGTSNPNLYWYRQAAGRGLQLLFYSVGIGQISSEVPQNLSASRPQDRQFILSSKKLLLSDSGFYLCAWIGSSYNSPLHFGNGTRLTVT.

The chain combines TRBV3-1 (or the pseudogene TRBV3-2) with TRBJ1-2; D is uncertain. Trimming left V 1 base short and J 8 bases short, with 14 bases between. The CDR3 sequence is 14 residues long. Looked up from germline, CDR1 is LGHDT and CDR2 is YNNKEL (reference sequence). The CDR3 DNA follows: TGTGCCAGCAGCCAAGGGGCAGCAACGCAGGGCTACACCTTC. Its translation is CASSQGAATQGYTF.

V gene TRBV28 combines with J gene TRBJ1-2, with TRBD1 matching 7 bases. The CDR3 has 14 residues. Unmatched junction bases numbered 9, after V lost 3 bases and J lost 8 bases. Germline assignment: CDR1 MDHEN and CDR2 SYDVKM. Here the CDR3 reads CASSFVEGAVGYTF. CDR3 nucleotides: TGTGCCAGCAGTTTCGTAGAGGGGGCCGTAGGCTACACCTTC.

The J gene is TRBJ1-1, the V gene TRBV28; possible D gene TRBD1, 6 bases. V was cut by 2 bases and J by 4 bases, with 11 bases left in between. The CDR3 has 14 residues. Germline-derived CDR1 and CDR2 are MDHEN and SYDVKM. CDR3 region: CASSLGGRSTEAFF. Written as DNA, the CDR3 is TGTGCCAGCAGTTTAGGGGGCCGGAGCACTGAAGCTTTCTTT.

The genes are TRBV6-6 and TRBJ1-5; unclear D gene. V lost 10 bases and J 0 bases, leaving 10 bases between the germline ends. The CDR3 totals 13 residues. CDR1 MNHNY and CDR2 SVGAGI come from the germline V gene (reference sequence). This chain's CDR3 is CATSGFSNQPQHF. The CDR3 bases are TGTGCCACTTCGGGATTTAGCAATCAGCCCCAGCATTTT.

V is TRBV6-6 and J is TRBJ2-7; TRBD2 might be the D (7 bases). CDR1 MNHNY and CDR2 SVGAGI come from the germline V gene (reference sequence). Trimming cost V 2 bases and J 3 bases, with 14 bases left between them. CDR3 length: 15 amino acids. In DNA, the CDR3 is TGTGCCAGCAGTTACCCGAGGGGGGGCGTCTACGAGCAGTACTTC. This encodes CASSYPRGGVYEQYF.

About this clone itself: As the CDR3 is not closed by the conserved phenylalanine or tryptophan, this likely results from a read error. The limits of the CDR3 on the DNA are not certain, so only TCRdb's listed CDR3 is given. This chain links TRBV5-6 with TRBJ2-3; the table's D gene call, TRBD1, was not cross checked with the DNA. The CDR3 is 12 amino acids in total, end residues counted. The germline V gene has CDR1 SGHDT and CDR2 YYEEEE. CDR3 sequence: CASSLLQGRVLL.

The sample holds one count of this clone. This chain joins TRBV20-1 and TRBJ2-2, with D tentatively TRBD1 (5 bases). The germline V gene has CDR1 DFQATT and CDR2 SNEGSKA (reference sequence). The CDR3 runs to 13 residues. The V and J ends lost 3 bases and 1 base respectively, with 6 bases between them. The CDR3 sequence is CSASQGNTGELFF. The CDR3 region has the DNA TGCAGTGCTAGTCAGGGGAACACCGGGGAGCTGTTTTTT.

The chain joins TRBV28 to TRBJ2-5; tentative D call: TRBD1 (6 bases). This CDR3 is 14 amino acids long. CDR1 MDHEN and CDR2 SYDVKM come from the germline V gene. V lost 6 bases to trimming and J lost 1 base, with 12 bases between them. The CDR3 DNA reads as TGTGCCAGCAGGACGACAGGTCCCCAAGAGACCCAGTACTTC. Translating gives CASRTTGPQETQYF.

The rearrangement links TRBV19 to TRBJ2-5; 10 bases are a match to TRBD2. The CDR3 spans 15 residues. The trim removed 4 bases at V and 4 bases at J, leaving 6 bases unmatched. From germline, CDR1 is LNHDA and CDR2 SQIVND (reference sequence). The CDR3 here is CASSNSGGPRETQYF. The CDR3 DNA is TGTGCCAGTAGTAATAGCGGGGGGCCTCGAGAGACCCAGTACTTC.

This chain links TRBV3-1 (or the pseudogene TRBV3-2) with TRBJ1-5; D remains unclear. V was clipped by 2 bases and J by 7 bases, with 6 bases between them. The CDR3 consists of 12 residues. Per germline, CDR1 LGHDT and CDR2 YNNKEL (reference sequence). The CDR3 region is CASSQSAQPQHF. In DNA form, the CDR3 reads TGTGCCAGCAGCCAAAGTGCGCAGCCCCAGCATTTT.

The chain links TRBV7-9 to TRBJ2-1, with TRBD2 matching 8 bases. The CDR3 extends over 15 amino acids. CDR1 is SEHNR and CDR2 is FQNEAQ in the germline V gene (reference sequence). Trimming at V came to 5 bases and at J to 4 bases, leaving 7 bases not matched to a gene. The CDR3 region is CASSHSGGFYNEQFF. As DNA, the CDR3 is TGTGCCAGCAGCCACAGCGGGGGTTTTTACAATGAGCAGTTCTTC.

The chain carries TRBV7-6 and TRBJ2-5; D uncertain. The V end lost 5 bases, the J end lost 2 bases, and 3 bases lay between the germline ends. This CDR3 has 11 amino acids. Germline V CDR1 and CDR2: SGHVS, FNYEAQ. The CDR3 loop is CASSLQETQYF. DNA of the CDR3: TGTGCCAGCAGCCTACAAGAGACCCAGTACTTC.

V gene TRBV21-1 combines with J gene TRBJ2-7; TRBD1, the D gene given by the table, was not confirmed from the DNA. TRBV21-1 is deemed a pseudogene. CDR3 size: 14 residues. The CDR3 nucleotides read TGTGCCAGCAGTCTGACAGGGGGCCCCTACGAGCAGTACTTC. Protein product: CASSLTGGPYEQYF.

The chain combines TRBV21-1 with TRBJ1-2; the table names TRBD1, a call not compared with the DNA. TRBV21-1 is recorded as a pseudogene. The CDR3 is 17 residues long. The CDR3 DNA reads as TGTGCCAGCAGCTCCCGGACAGCCACCCAAGGGAGATATGGCTACACCTTC. It translates to CASSSRTATQGRYGYTF.

This chain connects TRBV5-4 to TRBJ1-2; D possibly corresponds to TRBD1 (6 bases). Germline V CDR1 and CDR2: SGHNT, YYREEE (reference sequence). V was trimmed by 0 bases and J by 7 bases, leaving 19 bases between them. The CDR3 loop spans 16 amino acids. In DNA, the CDR3 is TGTGCCAGCAGCTTGGATGCCGGACAGACCATGGTTGGCTACACCTTC. Translation gives CASSLDAGQTMVGYTF.

This chain joins TRBV28 and TRBJ1-6, with 8 bases that match TRBD1. The CDR3 is 14 amino acids. V was clipped by 7 bases and J by 7 bases; unmatched bases: 6. Germline-derived CDR1 and CDR2 are MDHEN and SYDVKM. In nucleotides, the CDR3 is TGTGCCAGCAATTCAGGACAGGGAAATTCACCCCTCCACTTT. This codes for CASNSGQGNSPLHF. The full variable domain, completed using reference TRBV28 and TRBJ1-6, is DVKVTQSSRYLVKRTGEKVFLECVQDMDHENMFWYRQDPGLGLRLIYFSYDVKMKEKGDIPEGYSVSREKKERFSLILESASTNQTSMYLCASNSGQGNSPLHFGNGTRLTVT.

The rearrangement joins TRBV7-8 to TRBJ2-3, with TRBD1 identical over 7 bases. This CDR3 has 15 amino acids. The ends lost 7 bases at V and 2 bases at J; junction bases unmatched: 9. Germline V lookup: CDR1 SGHVS, CDR2 FQNEAQ. CDR3 sequence reads: CASTRVGTDTDTQYF. The CDR3 DNA reads TGTGCCAGCACTCGGGTTGGGACAGACACAGATACGCAGTATTTT.

The chain joins TRBV29-1 to TRBJ2-1; 9 bases fit TRBD1. The V and J ends lost 7 bases and 1 base, in that order; junction bases with no gene match: 5. The CDR3 consists of 14 residues. Germline CDR1 and CDR2: SQVTM and ANQGSEA. This CDR3 reads CSALQGASYNEQFF. Here the CDR3 DNA reads TGCAGCGCCCTACAGGGGGCTTCCTACAATGAGCAGTTCTTC.

CDR3 amino acids: CATTYQGSSGANVLTF. DNA of the CDR3: TGTGCCACCACCTACCAGGGGAGCTCTGGGGCCAACGTCCTGACTTTC. The V gene is TRBV15, the J gene TRBJ2-6, with TRBD1 as a possible D gene (6 bases). The CDR3 is 16 residues long. Between the trimmed V and J ends, which lost 7 bases and 0 bases, there was a span of 13 bases. The germline gives CDR1 LNHNV, CDR2 YYDKDF (reference sequence).

The chain couples TRBV7-3 to TRBJ2-3; 10 bases match TRBD2. Germline values: CDR1 SGHTA, CDR2 FQGTGA. V shed 5 bases, J shed 3 bases, and the junction held 5 bases outside the gene matches. This CDR3 spans 15 amino acids. The CDR3, as DNA: TGTGCCAGCAGCCGAGCGGGGGGGCAGACAGATACGCAGTATTTT. This sequence encodes CASSRAGGQTDTQYF.

This chain uses TRBV18 with TRBJ1-1, with D perhaps matching TRBD1 (5 bases). CDR3 length: 14 amino acids. CDR1 KGHSH and CDR2 LQKENI come from the germline V gene. Trimming took 4 bases from V and 7 from J, leaving 16 bases between them. The DNA for the CDR3 is TGTGCCAGCTCACTTAAGTTGTCTCAGGGTGAAGCTTTCTTT. Protein: CASSLKLSQGEAFF.

The chain links TRBV10-3 to TRBJ2-2, with 9 positions matching TRBD1. In germline, CDR1 is ENHRY, CDR2 SYGVKD. The CDR3 runs to 14 residues. J gave up 3 bases and V 6 bases, and 2 bases lay outside the gene matches. CDR3 region: CAISRTGDTGELFF. The CDR3 DNA reads as TGTGCCATCAGCCGGACAGGGGACACCGGGGAGCTGTTTTTT.

The chain carries TRBV7-9 and TRBJ2-1; D call uncertain. CDR1 is SEHNR, CDR2 FQNEAQ, per germline (reference sequence). Trimming pared 2 bases from V and 12 bases from J, leaving 11 bases between. This CDR3 contains 12 residues. The DNA for the CDR3 is TGTGCCAGCAGCTTAAGGTTAGCCTCGCAGTTCTTC. Protein product: CASSLRLASQFF.